The sequence of this T cell receptor (beta chain) was determined in a study of blood T cell repertoires in COVID-19. As for the study in general: COVID-19 samples from acute and convalescent phases originated in the United States, Italy and Spain. The analysed material was cDNA or gDNA that came from T cells, B-cell-depleted T cells, or PBMCs.

Repertoires were generated with immunoSEQ multiplex PCR, while TCRdb's copy carries only in-frame clones and drops some. The sample holds 310,000 or so clones, roughly 90% seen once. Patients at the Seattle site were enrolled during active infection and followed longitudinally. Source material: peripheral blood. The receptor was isolated from a woman younger than 45 with COVID-19, enrolled during active disease.

The CDR3: CASSPPTGGDTEAFF. The CDR3 region has the DNA TGTGCCAGCAGTCCACCTACAGGAGGGGACACTGAAGCTTTCTTT. The chain employs TRBV27 and TRBJ1-1; tentatively, D is TRBD1 (5 bases). V shed 5 bases and J shed 3 bases, with 16 bases lying between them. Germline CDR1 reads MNHEY; CDR2 reads SMNVEV (reference sequence). The CDR3 has 15 residues.